This TCR beta chain was documented in a study of T-cell memory formation after mild COVID-19. The study, taken as a whole, reports: Pre-infection memory carried some responding clones, suggesting that cross-reactive memory joined.

CDR3 length: 12 amino acids. Between the trimmed V and J ends, which lost 3 bases and 5 bases, there was a span of 6 bases. CDR1 is SGHKS and CDR2 is YYEKEE in the germline V gene (reference sequence). This clonotype was recorded a few times. The antigen is not known. Using its own MiXCR run on the 5' RACE reads, TCRdb lists one record per CDR3 protein. Found here are around 150,000 distinct CDR3 sequences, around 10% of them singletons; the top ten hold more than 3.5%. The V and J genes are TRBV5-5 and TRBJ2-4; D remains ambiguous. The material sequenced was PBMCs or a T cell subset sorted from them (not recorded which). This clonotype was obtained from a man aged 18 to 29 who had mild COVID-19 (a few samples of this study predate the infection). Cell type and time point are not known. The CDR3 region has the DNA TGTGCCAGCAGCTCGTCCGAAAACATTCAGTACTTC. This encodes CASSSSENIQYF. Looking up the rest from reference TRBV5-5 and TRBJ2-4 gives the full variable domain: DAGVTQSPTHLIKTRGQQVTLRCSPISGHKSVSWYQQVLGQGPQFIFQYYEKEERGRGNFPDRFSARQFPNYSSELNVNALLLGDSALYLCASSSSENIQYFGAGTRLSVL.